This is a list of T cell receptor beta chains from one sample in a study of Ad26.COV2.S vaccination and SARS-CoV-2 variants. Clones were read by immunoSEQ multiplex PCR, and TCRdb kept only the in-frame ones, dropping some. The profile shows roughly 510,000 clones, approximately 88% of them singletons. This specimen consisted of peripheral blood, obtained in a trial of Ad26.COV2.S vaccine versus placebo. Receptors were obtained from a person between 18 and 60 years old who received the Ad26.COV2.S COVID-19 vaccine or a placebo. CDR3s leave out the opening cysteine and the closing phenylalanine or tryptophan. Some rows have no size entry. The others give once, few or many, or a class for an expanded clone.

V gene	clone size	J gene	CDR3 protein
TRBV4-2	-	TRBJ2-3	ASSPSGAEERTDTQY
TRBV28	-	TRBJ1-4	ASSVSRGILF
TRBV3-1/TRBV3-2	-	TRBJ1-5	ASSRADQPQH
TRBV5-4	many	TRBJ1-3	ASSLSQAGNTIY
TRBV7-2	-	TRBJ1-1	ASSLISGVGGEAF
TRBV14	-	TRBJ1-2	ASSSTRTGGGGYT
TRBV5-4	many	TRBJ2-2	ASSSTSGRAVGELF
TRBV27	-	TRBJ2-5	ASSLWGTTQETQY
TRBV6-2/TRBV6-3	once	TRBJ2-7	ASSYSWLAARSYEQY
TRBV30	-	TRBJ1-6	AWMGRSNSPLH
TRBV6-4	-	TRBJ2-1	ANRLAGGYNEQF
TRBV29-1	-	TRBJ2-5	SVQPGEKTQY
TRBV25-1	-	TRBJ1-2	ASSDFRGDYGYT
TRBV7-5	-	TRBJ1-5	ARSLSYYRLGAGNQPQH
TRBV7-8	-	TRBJ1-5	ASSLIGGTADSNQPQH
TRBV7-9	-	TRBJ2-2	ASSSGGFGELF
TRBV7-2	-	TRBJ2-7	ASSARLWSNYDGQY
TRBV5-1	-	TRBJ2-1	ASNRESGLASNEQF
TRBV7-9	once	TRBJ1-4	ASSPSWTGGEKLF
TRBV6-2/TRBV6-3	-	TRBJ2-1	ASSYWRQLYNEQF
TRBV12-3/TRBV12-4	-	TRBJ2-7	ASSAGPFYEQY
TRBV9	-	TRBJ2-1	ASSVGGTPVYNEQF
TRBV2	-	TRBJ1-3	ASRQGGGNTIY
TRBV5-4	-	TRBJ1-1	ASRRGTEAF
TRBV3-1/TRBV3-2	-	TRBJ1-4	ASSVRTRNEKLF
TRBV30	-	TRBJ2-7	AWSPRLAASGYEQY